This TCR beta chain is from a study of beta chain features in type 1 diabetes. Study outcomes and limitations: With patients and controls alike, PCR might favor shorter templates to an equal degree.

With respect to this clone: What it recognizes is unknown.

This CDR3 has 15 residues. Germline CDR1 SGHRS, CDR2 YFSETQ. V lost 5 bases, J lost 3 bases, and 15 bases lay in between. Investigators reverse transcribed all isolated RNA, so they sequenced expressed TCRB transcripts. Some clones are missing from TCRdb's copy, which holds only in-frame ones; the method was immunoSEQ multiplex PCR. The table has about 220,000 clones, 9.5% to 13% seen once; the top ten hold approximately 1.5%. This clonotype was obtained from a young man in good health. The chain links TRBV5-1 to TRBJ2-1, with D perhaps matching TRBD2 (5 bases). Sequences were obtained from central memory CD4+ T cells from blood. CDR3 in DNA: TGCGCCAGCAGTTCTAGCCCAAATGACTACAATGAGCAGTTCTTC. This sequence encodes CASSSSPNDYNEQFF.